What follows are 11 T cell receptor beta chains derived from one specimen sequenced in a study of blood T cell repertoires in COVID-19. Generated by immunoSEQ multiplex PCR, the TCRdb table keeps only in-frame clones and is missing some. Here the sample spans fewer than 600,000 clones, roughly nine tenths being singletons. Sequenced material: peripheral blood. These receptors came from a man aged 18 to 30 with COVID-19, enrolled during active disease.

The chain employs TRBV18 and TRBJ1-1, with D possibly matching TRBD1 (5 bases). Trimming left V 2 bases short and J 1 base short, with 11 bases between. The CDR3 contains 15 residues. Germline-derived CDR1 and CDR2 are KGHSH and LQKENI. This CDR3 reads CASSPMGRANTEAFF. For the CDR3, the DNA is TGTGCCAGCTCACCAATGGGCAGGGCGAACACTGAAGCTTTCTTT. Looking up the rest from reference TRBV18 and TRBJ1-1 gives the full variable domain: NAGVMQNPRHLVRRRGQEARLRCSPMKGHSHVYWYRQLPEEGLKFMVYLQKENIIDESGMPKERFSAEFPKEGPSILRIQQVVRGDSAAYFCASSPMGRANTEAFFGQGTRLTVV.

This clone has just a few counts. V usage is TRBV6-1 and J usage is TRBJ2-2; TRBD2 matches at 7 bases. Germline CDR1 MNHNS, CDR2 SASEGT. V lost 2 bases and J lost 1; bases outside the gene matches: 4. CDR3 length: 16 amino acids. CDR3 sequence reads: CASSEQGGLNTGELFF. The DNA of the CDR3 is TGTGCCAGCAGTGAACAGGGAGGGCTGAACACCGGGGAGCTGTTTTTT.

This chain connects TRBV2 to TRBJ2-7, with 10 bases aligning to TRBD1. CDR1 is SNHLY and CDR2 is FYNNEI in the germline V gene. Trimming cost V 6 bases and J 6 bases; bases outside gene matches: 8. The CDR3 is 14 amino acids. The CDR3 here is CASRPGQGPGEQYF. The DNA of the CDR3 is TGTGCCAGCAGGCCGGGACAGGGGCCTGGCGAGCAGTACTTC.

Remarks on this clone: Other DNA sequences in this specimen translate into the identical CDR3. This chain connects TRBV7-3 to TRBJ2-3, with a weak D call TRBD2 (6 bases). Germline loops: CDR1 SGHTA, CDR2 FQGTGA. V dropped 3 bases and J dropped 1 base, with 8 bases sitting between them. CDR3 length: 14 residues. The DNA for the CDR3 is TGTGCCAGCAGCTTGTTAGCGGGCACAGATACGCAGTATTTT. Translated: CASSLLAGTDTQYF.

The CDR3 loop reads CASSKKTGRETQYF. In DNA form, the CDR3 reads TGTGCCAGTAGTAAAAAGACAGGGCGGGAGACCCAGTACTTC. The chain combines TRBV19 with TRBJ2-5; 7 nucleotides line up with TRBD1. The CDR3 spans 14 residues. Germline V CDR1 and CDR2: LNHDA, SQIVND (reference sequence). Losses at the gene ends were 4 bases for V and 5 bases for J; bases not matched to a gene: 7.

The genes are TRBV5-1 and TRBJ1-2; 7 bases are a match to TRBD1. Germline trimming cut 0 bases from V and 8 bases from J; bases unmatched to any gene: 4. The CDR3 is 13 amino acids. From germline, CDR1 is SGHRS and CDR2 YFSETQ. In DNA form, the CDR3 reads TGCGCCAGCAGCTTGGACAGGGGAGGCGGCTACACCTTC. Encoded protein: CASSLDRGGGYTF.

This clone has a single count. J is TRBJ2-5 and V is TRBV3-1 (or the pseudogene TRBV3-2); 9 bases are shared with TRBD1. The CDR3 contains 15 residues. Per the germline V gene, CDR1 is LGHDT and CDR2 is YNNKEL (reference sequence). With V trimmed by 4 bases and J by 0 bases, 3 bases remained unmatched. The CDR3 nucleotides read TGTGCCAGCAGCCGGGACAGGGCCAACCAAGAGACCCAGTACTTC. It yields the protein CASSRDRANQETQYF.

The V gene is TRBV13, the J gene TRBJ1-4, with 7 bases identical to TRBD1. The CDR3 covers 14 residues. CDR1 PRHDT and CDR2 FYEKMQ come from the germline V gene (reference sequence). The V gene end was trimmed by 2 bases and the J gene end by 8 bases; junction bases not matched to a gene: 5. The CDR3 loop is CASSLSDRDEKLFF. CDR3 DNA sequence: TGTGCCAGCAGCTTATCCGACAGGGACGAAAAACTGTTTTTT.

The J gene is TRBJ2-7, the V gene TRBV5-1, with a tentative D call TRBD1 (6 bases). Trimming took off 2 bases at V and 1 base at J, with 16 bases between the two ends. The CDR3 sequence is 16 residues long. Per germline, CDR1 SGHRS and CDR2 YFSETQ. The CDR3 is CASSFAAGTLSYEQYF. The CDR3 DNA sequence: TGCGCCAGCAGCTTCGCCGCCGGGACACTTTCCTACGAGCAGTACTTC.

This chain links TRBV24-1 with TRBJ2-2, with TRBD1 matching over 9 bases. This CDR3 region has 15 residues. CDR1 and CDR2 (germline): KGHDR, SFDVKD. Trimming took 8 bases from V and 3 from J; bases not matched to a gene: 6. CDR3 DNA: TGTGCCACCACCGCGGGACAGGGAGACACCGGGGAGCTGTTTTTT. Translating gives CATTAGQGDTGELFF.

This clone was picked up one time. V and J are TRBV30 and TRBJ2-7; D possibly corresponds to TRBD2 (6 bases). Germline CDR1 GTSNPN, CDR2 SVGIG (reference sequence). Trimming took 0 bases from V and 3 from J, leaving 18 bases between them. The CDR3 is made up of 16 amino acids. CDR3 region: CAWSVSRGRLGYEQYF. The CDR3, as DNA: TGTGCCTGGAGTGTCAGTCGAGGGCGACTAGGCTACGAGCAGTACTTC. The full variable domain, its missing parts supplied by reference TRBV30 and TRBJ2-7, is SQTIHQWPATLVQPVGSPLSLECTVEGTSNPNLYWYRQAAGRGLQLLFYSVGIGQISSEVPQNLSASRPQDRQFILSSKKLLLSDSGFYLCAWSVSRGRLGYEQYFGPGTRLTVT.